Below are 29 T cell receptor beta chains sequenced from a single sample in a study of blood T cell repertoires in COVID-19. Sequenced by immunoSEQ multiplex PCR; TCRdb stores in-frame clones only, minus some. The sample gives around 160,000 clones, around 87% of which show up once; over 10% is in the top ten. The sequenced sample consisted of peripheral blood. The receptors come from a man aged 18-30 years with COVID-19, enrolled during active disease.

The chain has TRBV9 and TRBJ2-2; TRBD2 agrees at 15 bases. The germline V gene has CDR1 SGDLS and CDR2 YYNGEE. The CDR3 length is 20 residues. The trim removed 0 bases at V and 3 bases at J, leaving 9 bases unmatched. This CDR3 reads CASSVDPRTSGRGDTGELFF. As DNA, the CDR3 is TGTGCCAGCAGCGTAGATCCTAGGACTAGCGGGAGGGGGGACACCGGGGAGCTGTTTTTT.

The chain couples TRBV9 to TRBJ2-1; D unclear. This CDR3 comprises 14 residues. Trimming removed 0 bases at V and 1 base at J, with 5 bases between. Germline-derived CDR1 and CDR2 are SGDLS and YYNGEE. CDR3 DNA: TGTGCCAGCAGCGTAGGCGAATCCTACAATGAGCAGTTCTTC. Its protein is CASSVGESYNEQFF.

In this sample, this clone turned up a few times. The rearrangement uses TRBV27 and TRBJ2-7, with TRBD1 matching 7 bases. The CDR3 has 16 residues. In germline, CDR1 is MNHEY, CDR2 SMNVEV (reference sequence). V was clipped by 3 bases and J by 2 bases; unmatched bases: 10. CDR3 sequence reads: CASSFLNGTDAYEQYF. CDR3 nucleotide sequence: TGTGCCAGCAGTTTTCTAAACGGGACAGACGCCTACGAGCAGTACTTC.

V gene TRBV28 combines with J gene TRBJ2-2; 12 nucleotides agree with TRBD2. The CDR3 runs 18 residues. V lost 6 bases to trimming and J lost 3 bases; unmatched junction nucleotides: 11. From germline, CDR1 is MDHEN and CDR2 SYDVKM. CDR3 nucleotides: TGTGCCAGCAGACTTTCCGGGACTAGCGGGTTCTACACCGGGGAGCTGTTTTTT. Translation: CASRLSGTSGFYTGELFF.

This chain links TRBV28 with TRBJ2-7, with TRBD2 matching over 10 bases. The CDR3 loop spans 14 amino acids. In germline, CDR1 is MDHEN, CDR2 SYDVKM. The V and J ends lost 8 bases and 4 bases, in that order; junction bases with no gene match: 8. The CDR3 protein is CASFTSGKPYEQYF. The CDR3, as DNA: TGTGCCAGCTTCACTAGCGGGAAACCTTACGAGCAGTACTTC.

The chain employs TRBV13 and TRBJ2-7; possibly TRBD1 for D (5 bases). V gave up 1 base and J gave up 4 bases, with 11 bases separating them. Germline CDR1 is PRHDT and CDR2 is FYEKMQ (reference sequence). The CDR3 runs to 14 residues. The chain's CDR3 is CASSLAGLKYEQYF. The CDR3 coding sequence is TGTGCCAGCAGCTTAGCAGGGCTGAAATACGAGCAGTACTTC.

J is TRBJ1-5 and V is TRBV28; D call uncertain. Trimming cost V 8 bases and J 5 bases, with 22 bases left between them. This CDR3 spans 16 amino acids. Per germline, CDR1 MDHEN and CDR2 SYDVKM. The CDR3 DNA is TGTGCCAGCGAGAAGGGTACGGGAGAGGTCGATCAGCCCCAGCATTTT. Translated: CASEKGTGEVDQPQHF.

This chain connects TRBV7-8 to TRBJ2-1; TRBD2 agrees at 7 bases. This CDR3 is built from 17 residues. Per the germline V gene, CDR1 is SGHVS and CDR2 is FQNEAQ. V trimming: 3 bases; J trimming: 5 bases; junction bases outside the gene matches: 13. The CDR3 DNA reads TGTGCCAGCAGCTTGCGGCGGGAGCGGTCAATTCACAATGAGCAGTTCTTC. The encoded protein is CASSLRRERSIHNEQFF. The full variable domain, rest sourced from reference TRBV7-8 and TRBJ2-1, is GAGVSQSPRYKVAKRGQDVALRCDPISGHVSLFWYQQALGQGPEFLTYFQNEAQLDKSGLPSDRFFAERPEGSVSTLKIQRTQQEDSAVYLCASSLRRERSIHNEQFFGPGTRLTVL.

The chain recombines TRBV7-9 with TRBJ1-3, with D unclear. There are 18 residues in the CDR3. Between the trimmed V and J ends, which lost 4 bases and 2 bases, there was a span of 21 bases. Per the germline V gene, CDR1 is SEHNR and CDR2 is FQNEAQ (reference sequence). The CDR3 here is CASSSNNDIPLTGNTIYF. The CDR3 bases are TGTGCCAGCAGCTCTAATAACGACATACCGTTAACTGGAAACACCATATATTTT. The whole variable domain, remainder taken from reference TRBV7-9 and TRBJ1-3, is DTGVSQNPRHKITKRGQNVTFRCDPISEHNRLYWYRQTLGQGPEFLTYFQNEAQLEKSRLLSDRFSAERPKGSFSTLEIQRTEQGDSAMYLCASSSNNDIPLTGNTIYFGEGSWLTVV.

This chain links TRBV6-6 with TRBJ2-3; D perhaps matches TRBD2 (6 bases). The CDR3 contains 11 residues. Germline CDR1 reads MNHNY; CDR2 reads SVGAGI (reference sequence). Trimming cost V 7 bases and J 7 bases, with 9 bases left between them. CDR3 DNA: TGTGCCAGCAATAGCGGCTATACGCAGTATTTT. It is translated as CASNSGYTQYF.

The chain combines TRBV28 with TRBJ1-6; TRBD1 agrees at 9 bases. This CDR3 has 15 amino acids. Germline-derived CDR1 and CDR2 are MDHEN and SYDVKM. With 6 bases clipped from V and 6 bases from J, the junction kept 6 bases outside the gene matches. CDR3 residues: CASRQGQGPNSPLHF. CDR3 coding DNA: TGTGCCAGCAGACAGGGACAGGGACCTAATTCACCCCTCCACTTT.

The chain has TRBV6-5 and TRBJ2-1; perhaps TRBD1 as D (6 bases). V lost 2 bases, J lost 6 bases, and 14 bases lay in between. The CDR3 extends over 15 amino acids. Germline V gene lookup returns CDR1 MNHEY and CDR2 SVGAGI. CDR3: CASSYTTLTGNEQFF. The CDR3 nucleotides read TGTGCCAGCAGTTACACCACCTTGACAGGCAATGAGCAGTTCTTC.

This clone was seen just once. CDR3 protein: CASSPLGTGSSYEQYF. The CDR3 DNA reads as TGTGCCAGCAGCCCTCTAGGGACAGGTTCTTCCTACGAGCAGTACTTC. The rearrangement uses TRBV5-6 and TRBJ2-7, with TRBD1 matching 8 bases. This CDR3 region has 16 residues. V shed 4 bases and J 1 base; nucleotides not matched to a gene: 10. Per the germline V gene, CDR1 is SGHDT and CDR2 is YYEEEE.

This chain connects TRBV7-2 to TRBJ1-5; D uncertain. Trimming stripped 1 base from V and 3 bases from J, with 4 bases between. CDR1 and CDR2 from the germline V gene are SGHTA and FQGNSA. The CDR3 runs to 13 residues. The CDR3 DNA follows: TGTGCCAGCAGCTTAGATCTCAATCAGCCCCAGCATTTT. Translating gives CASSLDLNQPQHF.

The V call is TRBV6-5, the J call TRBJ2-7, with TRBD2 as a possible D gene (6 bases). Germline CDR1 is MNHEY and CDR2 is SVGAGI. V gave up 9 bases and J gave up 4 bases, with 10 bases separating them. The CDR3 contains 11 residues. This chain's CDR3 is CASSGEYEQYF. The CDR3 DNA follows: TGTGCCAGTTCGGGAGAGTACGAGCAGTACTTC.

The chain joins TRBV10-3 to TRBJ1-3; 8 bases are a match to TRBD1. The ends lost 5 bases at V and 4 bases at J; junction bases unmatched: 4. Germline CDR1 and CDR2: ENHRY and SYGVKD. The CDR3 covers 14 residues. CDR3 protein: CAISQGAAGNTIYF. The CDR3 DNA sequence: TGTGCCATCAGTCAGGGGGCCGCGGGAAACACCATATATTTT.

This chain's CDR3 is CASSLALEQGVNSPLHF. In DNA form, the CDR3 reads TGCGCCAGCAGCTTGGCCCTCGAACAGGGCGTTAATTCACCCCTCCACTTT. The V and J genes are TRBV5-1 and TRBJ1-6, with D perhaps TRBD1 (6 bases). This CDR3 comprises 17 residues. Germline lookup yields CDR1 SGHRS and CDR2 YFSETQ. V shed 0 bases and J shed 6 bases, with 16 bases lying between them.

For this clone: Mismatch with germline at one junction end may stem from a read error. The CDR3 DNA sequence: TGTGCCAGCAGCCGGGACAGGGACGAAAAACTGCTTTTT. This sequence encodes CASSRDRDEKLLF. The chain links TRBV5-6 to TRBJ1-4, with 9 bases matching TRBD1. The germline gives CDR1 SGHDT, CDR2 YYEEEE. The CDR3 contains 13 residues.

The genes are TRBV27 and TRBJ2-1; D remains ambiguous. The germline V gene has CDR1 MNHEY and CDR2 SMNVEV (reference sequence). The CDR3 runs to 11 residues. V lost 5 bases, J lost 6 bases, and 5 bases lay in between. The CDR3 nucleotides read TGTGCCAGCAGTACCAGCAATGAGCAGTTCTTC. It encodes CASSTSNEQFF.

This sequence joins TRBV7-2 and TRBJ2-5; weak D call: TRBD2 (5 bases). This CDR3 spans 14 amino acids. V lost 5 bases to trimming and J lost 5 bases, with 15 bases between them. Germline V lookup: CDR1 SGHTA, CDR2 FQGNSA. CDR3 in amino acids: CASSPVVGVETQYF. CDR3 nucleotide sequence: TGTGCCAGCAGCCCCGTGGTGGGAGTCGAGACCCAGTACTTC.

The rearrangement joins TRBV19 to TRBJ2-3, with TRBD2 matching 8 bases. The CDR3 covers 15 residues. Trimming cost V 3 bases and J 2 bases; bases outside gene matches: 4. Germline CDR1 reads LNHDA; CDR2 reads SQIVND (reference sequence). The CDR3 coding sequence is TGTGCCAGTAGTATGATAGCGGGACCCACAGATACGCAGTATTTT. This sequence encodes CASSMIAGPTDTQYF.

The genes are TRBV5-1 and TRBJ2-3, with TRBD2 matching 13 bases. Germline CDR1 and CDR2: SGHRS and YFSETQ. The V gene end was trimmed by 4 bases and the J gene end by 4 bases; junction bases not matched to a gene: 6. CDR3 size: 16 residues. This chain's CDR3 is CASSRGTSGIADTQYF. In DNA form, the CDR3 reads TGCGCCAGCAGCCGAGGGACTAGCGGGATTGCAGATACGCAGTATTTT.

The V and J genes are TRBV28 and TRBJ2-2, with TRBD2 identical over 9 bases. The CDR3 is made up of 18 amino acids. The junction had 17 bases not matched to a gene; V was cut back by 6 bases and J by 6 bases. CDR1 and CDR2 from the germline V gene are MDHEN and SYDVKM. The DNA of the CDR3 is TGTGCCAGCAGCCCACCATATGAGCGTAGCGGGAGAGCCGGGGAGCTGTTTTTT. It yields the protein CASSPPYERSGRAGELFF.

The J gene is TRBJ1-1, the V gene TRBV7-3; no firm D call. Germline assignment: CDR1 SGHTA and CDR2 FQGTGA. The V gene lost 0 bases and the J gene lost 1 base, with 12 bases spanning the gap. CDR3 size: 16 residues. As DNA, the CDR3 is TGTGCCAGCAGCTTAACCGGCCCCGGGGAGAACACTGAAGCTTTCTTT. It is translated as CASSLTGPGENTEAFF.

The V gene is TRBV30, the J gene TRBJ2-7; 8 bases map to TRBD2. CDR1 GTSNPN and CDR2 SVGIG come from the germline V gene (reference sequence). V lost 3 bases and J lost 6; bases outside the gene matches: 16. The CDR3 has 16 residues. In DNA form, the CDR3 reads TGTGCCTGGAGCCCCGGGCTAGGCGGGAGGCCGTCCGAGCAGTACTTC. Residues: CAWSPGLGGRPSEQYF.

V gene TRBV5-4 combines with J gene TRBJ1-1; D gene ambiguous. V was trimmed by 3 bases and J by 4 bases, leaving 10 bases between them. The CDR3 extends over 13 amino acids. The germline V gene has CDR1 SGHNT and CDR2 YYREEE (reference sequence). DNA of the CDR3: TGTGCCAGCAGCTATGGTAGCGTCACTGAAGCTTTCTTT. This gives the protein CASSYGSVTEAFF.

The rearrangement joins TRBV15 to TRBJ2-1, with TRBD2 identical over 12 bases. Germline V gives CDR1 LNHNV, CDR2 YYDKDF (reference sequence). The CDR3 has 15 amino acids. V lost 3 bases and J lost 8; bases outside the gene matches: 5. The CDR3: CATSSPTSGRYEQFF. As DNA, the CDR3 is TGTGCCACCAGCAGCCCGACTAGCGGGAGATATGAGCAGTTCTTC.

A note on this clone: It is unclear where the CDR3 begins or ends on the DNA, so no DNA is shown, and the CDR3 is as TCRdb lists it. The chain recombines TRBV12-1 with TRBJ2-2; the table's D call TRBD1 went unverified against the DNA. TRBV12-1 is reported as a pseudogene. Inclusive of both ends, the CDR3 amounts to 15 amino acids. The CDR3 here is CASSWGQGITGELFF.

This chain connects TRBV18 to TRBJ1-1; TRBD1 matches at 7 bases. V trimming: 2 bases; J trimming: 1 base; junction bases outside the gene matches: 1. The CDR3 covers 14 residues. Germline V CDR1 and CDR2: KGHSH, LQKENI. The CDR3 here is CASSPRTGNTEAFF. In nucleotides, the CDR3 is TGTGCCAGCTCACCAAGGACAGGGAACACTGAAGCTTTCTTT. Full variable domain (outside the CDR3, taken from reference TRBV18 and TRBJ1-1): NAGVMQNPRHLVRRRGQEARLRCSPMKGHSHVYWYRQLPEEGLKFMVYLQKENIIDESGMPKERFSAEFPKEGPSILRIQQVVRGDSAAYFCASSPRTGNTEAFFGQGTRLTVV.